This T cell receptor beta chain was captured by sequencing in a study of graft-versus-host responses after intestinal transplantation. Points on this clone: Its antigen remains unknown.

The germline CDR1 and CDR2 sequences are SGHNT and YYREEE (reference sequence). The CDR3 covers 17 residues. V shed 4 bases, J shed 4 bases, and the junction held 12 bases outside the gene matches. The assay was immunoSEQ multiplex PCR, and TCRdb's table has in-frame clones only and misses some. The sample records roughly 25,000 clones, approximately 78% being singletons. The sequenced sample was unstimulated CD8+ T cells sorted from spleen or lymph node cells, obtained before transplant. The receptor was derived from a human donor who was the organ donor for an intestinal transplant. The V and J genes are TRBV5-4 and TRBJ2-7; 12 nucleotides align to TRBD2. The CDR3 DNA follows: TGTGCCAGCAGCCCCAGGACTAGCGGGATCCTGGGGTACGAGCAGTACTTC. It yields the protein CASSPRTSGILGYEQYF.